This passage covers 29 T cell receptor beta chains from one sample sequenced in a study of chemoradiotherapy in HPV16-positive cancers. Clones were sequenced by immunoSEQ multiplex PCR, and TCRdb holds only the in-frame ones, with some missing. In the table there are 6,500 or so clones, approximately 92% of which are singletons. Specimen: tumor tissue, collected from a patient who underwent chemoradiotherapy. All receptors come from a human donor with HPV-associated anogenital cancer.

V usage is TRBV25-1 and J usage is TRBJ2-1; D gene ambiguous. CDR3 length: 14 residues. CDR1 MGHDK and CDR2 SYGVNS come from the germline V gene. Trimming took 1 base from V and 6 from J, leaving 10 bases between them. The CDR3 loop is CASSELVSPNEQFF. The CDR3 nucleotides are TGTGCCAGCAGTGAATTGGTTAGCCCCAATGAGCAGTTCTTC.

The rearrangement uses TRBV5-4 and TRBJ2-1; D is ambiguous. Germline-derived CDR1 and CDR2 are SGHNT and YYREEE (reference sequence). V lost 1 base and J 5 bases, leaving 4 bases between the germline ends. The CDR3 has 12 amino acids. In DNA form, the CDR3 reads TGTGCCAGCAGCTTGAGGCACAATGAGCAGTTCTTC. Amino acid sequence: CASSLRHNEQFF.

V is TRBV9 and J is TRBJ2-7; unclear D gene. Trimming left V 4 bases short and J 5 bases short, with 25 bases between. The germline V gene encodes CDR1 SGDLS and CDR2 YYNGEE. The CDR3 totals 17 residues. The CDR3 bases are TGTGCCAGCAGCTCCCTCGAGGCGGCTTACCCCATGAACGAGCAGTACTTC. Its protein is CASSSLEAAYPMNEQYF.

The chain combines TRBV19 with TRBJ1-1; 9 nucleotides match TRBD1. V dropped 3 bases and J dropped 6; count of bases not matched to a gene: 17. The CDR3 consists of 18 residues. CDR1 is LNHDA, CDR2 SQIVND, per germline (reference sequence). The CDR3 sequence: CASSIRVSGTGGQAEAFF. The CDR3 bases are TGTGCCAGTAGTATCCGAGTTTCGGGAACAGGGGGCCAGGCTGAAGCTTTCTTT.

This rearrangement joins TRBV27 to TRBJ2-2; TRBD1 might be the D (6 bases). Germline CDR1 is MNHEY and CDR2 is SMNVEV (reference sequence). V was shortened by 5 bases and J by 6 bases, with 16 bases between the two germline ends. CDR3 length: 15 amino acids. CDR3 sequence: CASSVTGTGAGELFF. The CDR3 nucleotides read TGTGCCAGCAGTGTCACAGGGACCGGCGCCGGGGAGCTGTTTTTT.

This chain connects TRBV27 to TRBJ2-3; D is unclear. The germline CDR1 and CDR2 sequences are MNHEY and SMNVEV (reference sequence). V was shortened by 3 bases and J by 2 bases, with 6 bases between the two germline ends. CDR3 length: 13 amino acids. The DNA of the CDR3 is TGTGCCAGCAGTTTTGTCCACACAGATACGCAGTATTTT. Its translation: CASSFVHTDTQYF.

About this clone itself: One end of the junction does not line up with germline, which may come from a read error. V gene TRBV11-3 combines with J gene TRBJ2-7; D is unresolved. CDR3 length equals 16 residues. CDR1 is SGHNT, CDR2 YENEEA, per germline. In DNA, the CDR3 is TGTGCCAGCAGCCTAGATCACCGTGACATGTGGCATGGGCAGTACTTC. It specifies CASSLDHRDMWHGQYF.

This chain connects TRBV19 to TRBJ2-2; D remains ambiguous. This CDR3 spans 11 amino acids. Per the germline V gene, CDR1 is LNHDA and CDR2 is SQIVND (reference sequence). Trimming shortened V by 3 bases and J by 6 bases, and 2 bases separated the two germline ends. CDR3 DNA: TGTGCCAGTAGTATGCCCGGGGAGCTGTTTTTT. Translated, it gives CASSMPGELFF.

The genes are TRBV15 and TRBJ2-1; 9 bases fit TRBD2. Germline CDR1 reads LNHNV; CDR2 reads YYDKDF (reference sequence). This CDR3 has 15 residues. J gave up 9 bases and V 1 base, and 7 bases lay outside the gene matches. This chain's CDR3 is CATSRGGTSNTEQFF. The CDR3 DNA sequence: TGTGCCACCAGCAGAGGGGGGACTAGCAACACTGAGCAGTTCTTC.

The J gene is TRBJ2-4, the V gene TRBV7-2; D is ambiguous. The V end was cut by 11 bases, the J end by 8 bases, with 13 bases between. The CDR3 has 11 amino acids. Germline CDR1 SGHTA, CDR2 FQGNSA. The CDR3 sequence is CAGRVGYIQYF. CDR3 DNA: TGTGCCGGTCGGGTGGGGTACATTCAGTACTTC.

This clone came up once. This chain connects TRBV13 to TRBJ1-2; 7 bases match TRBD1. J was trimmed by 8 bases and V by 8 bases; bases with no gene match: 11. CDR3 size: 13 residues. Germline V lookup: CDR1 PRHDT, CDR2 FYEKMQ (reference sequence). This CDR3 is CASLETGFKGYTF. The CDR3 nucleotides read TGTGCCAGCCTCGAGACAGGGTTTAAGGGCTACACCTTC. The complete variable domain, with remaining parts taken from reference TRBV13 and TRBJ1-2, reads AAGVIQSPRHLIKEKRETATLKCYPIPRHDTVYWYQQGPGQDPQFLISFYEKMQSDKGSIPDRFSAQQFSDYHSELNMSSLELGDSALYFCASLETGFKGYTFGSGTRLTVV.

This chain joins TRBV11-2 and TRBJ2-3; D gene unclear. Germline lookup yields CDR1 SGHAT and CDR2 FQNNGV. The CDR3 is 14 amino acids. V gave up 5 bases and J gave up 0 bases, with 9 bases separating them. CDR3 region: CASSRPPSTDTQYF. The CDR3 DNA reads TGTGCCAGCAGCCGGCCCCCTAGCACAGATACGCAGTATTTT.

J is TRBJ2-3 and V is TRBV5-6, with a possible D match to TRBD2 (5 bases). From germline, CDR1 is SGHDT and CDR2 YYEEEE. The CDR3 is 11 amino acids. V shed 4 bases and J shed 7 bases, with 7 bases lying between them. CDR3 in amino acids: CASSGGNTQYF. The CDR3 DNA reads TGTGCCAGCAGCGGAGGAAATACGCAGTATTTT.

This rearrangement joins TRBV5-4 to TRBJ2-5; D might be TRBD1 (6 bases). Trimming left V 2 bases short and J 2 bases short, with 10 bases between. Per germline, CDR1 SGHNT and CDR2 YYREEE (reference sequence). There are 14 residues in the CDR3. Written as DNA, the CDR3 is TGTGCCAGCAGCTTACAGGGCGTTCAAGAGACCCAGTACTTC. Protein sequence: CASSLQGVQETQYF.

The chain carries TRBV19 and TRBJ2-3, with D possibly matching TRBD2 (6 bases). Trimming took 7 bases from V and 2 from J, leaving 10 bases between them. Germline V lookup: CDR1 LNHDA, CDR2 SQIVND (reference sequence). The CDR3 loop spans 13 amino acids. CDR3 in amino acids: CASNGLHTDTQYF. CDR3 coding DNA: TGTGCCAGTAACGGACTACACACAGATACGCAGTATTTT.

The chain couples TRBV6-4 to TRBJ2-2; 9 positions match TRBD2. Germline V gene data show CDR1 as MRHNA and CDR2 as SNTAGT. Unmatched junction bases numbered 0, after V lost 3 bases and J lost 7 bases. CDR3 length: 13 amino acids. The CDR3 DNA reads as TGTGCCAGCAGTGATAGCGGGAGCGGGGAGCTGTTTTTT. Its protein product is CASSDSGSGELFF.

V usage is TRBV30 and J usage is TRBJ2-3, with TRBD2 as a possible D gene (7 bases). V lost 2 bases to trimming and J lost 4 bases, with 16 bases between them. This CDR3 contains 15 residues. The V gene's germline CDR1 is GTSNPN and CDR2 SVGIG (reference sequence). Written as DNA, the CDR3 is TGTGCCTGGAGTAGTCGGGGGGCGATGGCAGATACGCAGTATTTT. The encoded protein is CAWSSRGAMADTQYF.

This clone came up once. The rearrangement uses TRBV27 and TRBJ2-1; 7 positions match TRBD2. V was pared by 7 bases and J by 4 bases, with 10 bases of the junction left unmatched. Germline lookup yields CDR1 MNHEY and CDR2 SMNVEV (reference sequence). The CDR3 is made up of 15 amino acids. Written as DNA, the CDR3 is TGTGCCAGCACCCCTCAATGGGGGGGATACAATGAGCAGTTCTTC. Amino acids: CASTPQWGGYNEQFF.

The chain employs TRBV27 and TRBJ2-7, with a possible D match to TRBD2 (5 bases). The V gene lost 2 bases and the J gene lost 9 bases, with 11 bases spanning the gap. Germline CDR1 is MNHEY and CDR2 is SMNVEV (reference sequence). The CDR3 contains 12 residues. CDR3 DNA: TGTGCCAGCAGTTTACGAGGGCTGAGGCAGTACTTC. The encoded protein is CASSLRGLRQYF.

The J gene is TRBJ2-5, the V gene TRBV11-2; TRBD2 might be the D (6 bases). Looked up from germline, CDR1 is SGHAT and CDR2 is FQNNGV. V was shortened by 5 bases and J by 6 bases, with 13 bases between the two germline ends. This CDR3 contains 13 residues. CDR3 in amino acids: CASSPAAGKTQYF. The CDR3 DNA follows: TGTGCCAGCAGCCCCGCGGCGGGAAAGACCCAGTACTTC.

The table lists this clone with a count of one. The J gene is TRBJ2-4, the V gene TRBV10-1, with D unresolved. Trimming pared 3 bases from V and 0 bases from J, leaving 6 bases between. The CDR3 runs 14 residues. Germline values: CDR1 WNHNN, CDR2 SYGVQD (reference sequence). This CDR3 reads CASSDVLAKNIQYF. DNA for the CDR3: TGCGCCAGCAGTGACGTGCTAGCCAAAAACATTCAGTACTTC.

This chain uses TRBV7-3 with TRBJ2-1, with 8 bases aligning to TRBD2. V lost 4 bases to trimming and J lost 0 bases; unmatched junction nucleotides: 5. The germline V gene encodes CDR1 SGHTA and CDR2 FQGTGA. The CDR3 contains 16 residues. The CDR3 nucleotides are TGTGCCAGCAGCTCGACCAGCGGGGGCTCCTACAATGAGCAGTTCTTC. Translating it yields CASSSTSGGSYNEQFF.

The sample holds one count of this clone. The chain couples TRBV7-6 to TRBJ2-3; D might be TRBD2 (5 bases). Per the germline V gene, CDR1 is SGHVS and CDR2 is FNYEAQ. The CDR3 is made up of 16 amino acids. Trimming cost V 0 bases and J 2 bases, with 12 bases left between them. The CDR3 sequence is CASSLADPGNTDTQYF. CDR3 coding DNA: TGTGCCAGCAGCTTAGCCGATCCGGGAAACACAGATACGCAGTATTTT.

This sequence joins TRBV6-1 and TRBJ2-5, with TRBD2 identical over 8 bases. CDR3 length: 15 residues. CDR1 MNHNS and CDR2 SASEGT come from the germline V gene. Trimming at V came to 6 bases and at J to 2 bases, leaving 8 bases not matched to a gene. CDR3 DNA: TGTGCCAGCAGACTAGGGACTAGGCCTCAAGAGACCCAGTACTTC. Its protein product is CASRLGTRPQETQYF.

The V and J genes are TRBV5-1 and TRBJ2-7, with a possible D match to TRBD1 (6 bases). This CDR3 has 17 amino acids. The germline CDR1 and CDR2 sequences are SGHRS and YFSETQ. The V end was cut by 7 bases, the J end by 0 bases, with 23 bases between. In DNA form, the CDR3 reads TGCGCCAGCCCTAAAACCGGGACAACTGACTTCTCCTACGAGCAGTACTTC. Protein: CASPKTGTTDFSYEQYF. Full variable domain (outside the CDR3, taken from reference TRBV5-1 and TRBJ2-7): KAGVTQTPRYLIKTRGQQVTLSCSPISGHRSVSWYQQTPGQGLQFLFEYFSETQRNKGNFPGRFSGRQFSNSRSEMNVSTLELGDSALYLCASPKTGTTDFSYEQYFGPGTRLTVT.

The V gene is TRBV18, the J gene TRBJ2-1, with D possibly matching TRBD2 (6 bases). The CDR3 is 14 residues long. The germline V and J ends were trimmed by 6 bases and 9 bases, with 18 bases remaining between them. Germline V gene sequence: CDR1 KGHSH, CDR2 LQKENI. CDR3 amino acids: CASSPTGGEVEQFF. The CDR3 DNA sequence: TGTGCCAGCTCGCCCACCGGGGGTGAGGTTGAGCAGTTCTTC.

This chain joins TRBV9 and TRBJ2-1; 10 bases match TRBD2. Per germline, CDR1 SGDLS and CDR2 YYNGEE. Trimming took 2 bases from V and 4 from J; bases not matched to a gene: 18. The CDR3 has 20 residues. The CDR3 region is CASSVGLAGGYSAGYNEQFF. The DNA of the CDR3 is TGTGCCAGCAGCGTCGGTTTAGCGGGAGGCTACTCAGCCGGATACAATGAGCAGTTCTTC.

The rearrangement uses TRBV27 and TRBJ1-2; no firm D call. Germline V gives CDR1 MNHEY, CDR2 SMNVEV (reference sequence). The germline V and J ends were trimmed by 2 bases and 4 bases, with 14 bases remaining between them. This CDR3 spans 15 amino acids. Here the CDR3 DNA reads TGTGCCAGCAGTTTAGACCCTTACAGTTTCTATGGCTACACCTTC. Translating it yields CASSLDPYSFYGYTF.

The rearrangement joins TRBV29-1 to TRBJ2-7; weak D call: TRBD2 (7 bases). The germline V and J ends were trimmed by 6 bases and 4 bases, with 19 bases remaining between them. This CDR3 has 14 amino acids. The germline V gene encodes CDR1 SQVTM and CDR2 ANQGSEA. The CDR3, as DNA: TGCAGCGTGAAGGGGGGGGCAGGGAGGTACGAGCAGTACTTC. It yields the protein CSVKGGAGRYEQYF.